The 25 T cell receptor beta chains given below trace back to one sample, sequenced in a study of CD8+CD57+ T cells in acquired aplastic anemia. Genomic DNA templated the TCR beta VDJ and CDR3 profiling. TCRdb independently ran MiXCR on the reads; one entry per CDR3 protein. Of about 270,000 distinct CDR3 sequences listed, 56% are singletons. Sample: sorted CD4+, CD8+, or CD8+CD57+ T cells (not recorded which) from PBMCs. Source of these receptors: a human donor with severe aplastic anemia or a healthy control (not recorded which).

V gene TRBV9 combines with J gene TRBJ2-7, with a possible D match to TRBD2 (6 bases). The germline V gene encodes CDR1 SGDLS and CDR2 YYNGEE. Trimming pared 7 bases from V and 3 bases from J, leaving 17 bases between. The CDR3 loop spans 14 amino acids. For the CDR3, the DNA is TGTGCCAGCTCACCGGAGGGCCTGGGCTACGAGCAGTACTTC. Its translation is CASSPEGLGYEQYF.

The chain has TRBV19 and TRBJ1-2; D remains unclear. Deletions cut 3 bases from V and 1 base from J, with 3 bases between. The CDR3 is 12 residues long. Germline CDR1 is LNHDA and CDR2 is SQIVND (reference sequence). The CDR3 nucleotides read TGTGCCAGTAGTATCAGTAACTATGGCTACACCTTC. Its protein is CASSISNYGYTF.

V and J are TRBV5-5 and TRBJ2-5; D is perhaps TRBD1 (5 bases). Germline CDR1 and CDR2: SGHKS and YYEKEE (reference sequence). The CDR3 runs 12 residues. V shed 2 bases and J shed 5 bases, with 7 bases lying between them. CDR3 residues: CASSFAGETQYF. CDR3 bases: TGTGCCAGCAGCTTCGCAGGGGAGACCCAGTACTTC.

The chain uses TRBV24-1 and TRBJ2-1; D possibly corresponds to TRBD1 (6 bases). The length of the CDR3 is 15 residues. The V end was cut by 6 bases, the J end by 0 bases, with 11 bases between. The germline gives CDR1 KGHDR, CDR2 SFDVKD. This CDR3 reads CATSKTGDSYNEQFF. As DNA, the CDR3 is TGTGCCACCAGTAAGACAGGAGACTCCTACAATGAGCAGTTCTTC.

The V gene is TRBV20-1, the J gene TRBJ1-1; D perhaps matches TRBD1 (6 bases). The CDR3 contains 13 residues. V lost 5 bases to trimming and J lost 2 bases, with 12 bases between them. Germline CDR1 DFQATT, CDR2 SNEGSKA (reference sequence). CDR3 amino acids: CSALRGSNTEAFF. CDR3 bases: TGCAGTGCTCTGAGGGGGAGTAACACTGAAGCTTTCTTT.

In this sample, this clonotype turned up a few times. A read error may explain this, as a much larger clone is one base away. The genes are TRBV6-5 and TRBJ2-5; D gene unclear. Germline CDR1 MNHEY, CDR2 SVGAGI. V was pared by 1 base and J by 9 bases, with 18 bases between. This CDR3 spans 15 amino acids. The chain's CDR3 is CASSYFASGGSPQYF. The CDR3 DNA sequence: TGTGCCAGCAGTTACTTTGCGTCAGGCGGATCACCCCAGTACTTC.

This clonotype occurred many times. The chain carries TRBV9 and TRBJ2-3, with D maybe TRBD2 (5 bases). Trimming shortened V by 6 bases and J by 2 bases, and 13 bases separated the two germline ends. From germline, CDR1 is SGDLS and CDR2 YYNGEE. CDR3 length: 14 amino acids. The CDR3 DNA is TGTGCCAGCAATTCCGGCCTAGCCACAGATACGCAGTATTTT. It specifies CASNSGLATDTQYF.

The J gene is TRBJ2-5, the V gene TRBV2; D may correspond to TRBD1 or TRBD2 (5 bases each). Trimming shortened V by 0 bases and J by 5 bases, and 19 bases separated the two germline ends. Looked up from germline, CDR1 is SNHLY and CDR2 is FYNNEI. This CDR3 has 17 amino acids. The CDR3 nucleotides are TGTGCCAGCAGTGAAGCCCACAGGAGGTTTAACGCCGAGACCCAGTACTTC. Translating gives CASSEAHRRFNAETQYF.

The V and J genes are TRBV7-2 and TRBJ2-1; 15 bases map to TRBD2. The germline CDR1 and CDR2 sequences are SGHTA and FQGNSA. The V segment lost 5 bases and the J segment 12 bases; nucleotides outside the gene matches: 8. The CDR3 covers 15 residues. CDR3: CASSRTGTSGGSQFF. The CDR3, as DNA: TGTGCCAGCAGCCGTACCGGGACTAGCGGGGGGTCGCAGTTCTTC. The full variable domain, in which reference TRBV7-2 and TRBJ2-1 provide the parts outside the CDR3, is GAGVSQSPSNKVTEKGKDVELRCDPISGHTALYWYRQSLGQGLEFLIYFQGNSAPDKSGLPSDRFSAERTGGSVSTLTIQRTQQEDSAVYLCASSRTGTSGGSQFFGPGTRLTVL.

This chain links TRBV24-1 with TRBJ1-3; 11 bases map to TRBD1. Germline CDR1 and CDR2: KGHDR and SFDVKD. Trimming took 7 bases from V and 4 from J; bases not matched to a gene: 5. CDR3 length equals 15 residues. CDR3 sequence: CATRQDRGLGNTIYF. The CDR3 DNA reads as TGTGCCACCAGGCAGGACAGGGGGCTCGGAAACACCATATATTTT.

This clonotype has a handful of counts. The genes are TRBV18 and TRBJ2-1; D is ambiguous. Trimming removed 0 bases from V and 8 bases from J, with 8 bases in between. The CDR3 spans 13 residues. CDR1 is KGHSH and CDR2 is LQKENI in the germline V gene. This CDR3 reads CASSPPSIDEQFF. The CDR3 coding sequence is TGTGCCAGCTCACCACCGTCGATCGATGAGCAGTTCTTC.

This clonotype was seen just once. This rearrangement joins TRBV20-1 to TRBJ2-1; D possibly corresponds to TRBD2 (6 bases). The germline CDR1 and CDR2 sequences are DFQATT and SNEGSKA (reference sequence). V was pared by 5 bases and J by 1 base, with 9 bases between. The CDR3 extends over 13 amino acids. CDR3 residues: CSAVAESYNEQFF. CDR3 sequence (DNA): TGCAGTGCTGTAGCGGAATCCTACAATGAGCAGTTCTTC.

This rearrangement joins TRBV19 to TRBJ2-7; TRBD2 matches at 8 bases. This CDR3 is built from 13 residues. Germline CDR1 and CDR2: LNHDA and SQIVND (reference sequence). With V trimmed by 4 bases and J by 3 bases, 2 bases remained unmatched. The CDR3: CASSTLAGYEQYF. The CDR3 DNA is TGTGCCAGTAGTACGCTAGCGGGCTACGAGCAGTACTTC.

The rearrangement uses TRBV20-1 and TRBJ1-1; D may be TRBD1 (5 bases). Trimming cost V 3 bases and J 0 bases, with 8 bases left between them. CDR1 is DFQATT and CDR2 is SNEGSKA in the germline V gene (reference sequence). The CDR3 contains 13 residues. The CDR3 region has the DNA TGCAGTGCTAGGGAGACAGTGAACACTGAAGCTTTCTTT. The encoded protein is CSARETVNTEAFF.

This clonotype has at least ten counts. This chain uses TRBV7-6 with TRBJ2-3; 7 nucleotides match TRBD1. Losses at the gene ends were 5 bases for V and 6 bases for J; bases not matched to a gene: 11. The CDR3 contains 15 residues. Germline-derived CDR1 and CDR2 are SGHVS and FNYEAQ. The CDR3 DNA reads TGTGCCAGCAGCCAGGGACAGCCGAAGTCGGATACGCAGTATTTT. It encodes CASSQGQPKSDTQYF.

The chain links TRBV5-4 to TRBJ1-1; D remains unclear. V lost 0 bases and J 4 bases, leaving 10 bases between the germline ends. Germline V gives CDR1 SGHNT, CDR2 YYREEE (reference sequence). The CDR3 spans 14 residues. The CDR3 coding sequence is TGTGCCAGCAGCTTGGCAGATATCGGCACTGAAGCTTTCTTT. Protein: CASSLADIGTEAFF.

This clonotype was observed once. A much larger clone lies a single base off, so this may be a read error. The rearrangement uses TRBV7-3 and TRBJ2-3; TRBD2 is a possible D gene (5 bases). The germline V gene encodes CDR1 SGHTA and CDR2 FQGTGA. CDR3 length equals 13 residues. The CDR3, as DNA: TGTGTCAGCAGCTTAAACTCCGGGGATGCGCAGTATTTT. It yields the protein CVSSLNSGDAQYF.

The chain joins TRBV11-3 to TRBJ1-6, with D possibly matching TRBD1 (6 bases). V was trimmed by 4 bases and J by 6 bases, leaving 13 bases between them. CDR1 is SGHNT and CDR2 is YENEEA in the germline V gene. The CDR3 runs 15 residues. CDR3 nucleotides: TGTGCCAGCAGCTCAGGGGACTCCCTTAATTCACCCCTCCACTTT. Its translation is CASSSGDSLNSPLHF.

The table lists this clonotype with a count of one. The chain is built from TRBV7-3 and TRBJ2-6, with a weak D call TRBD1 (5 bases). Trimming removed 1 base at V and 3 bases at J, with 7 bases between. Germline-derived CDR1 and CDR2 are SGHTA and FQGTGA. This CDR3 is built from 15 residues. CDR3 nucleotides: TGTGCCAGCAGCTTAATGGGGCGTGGGGCCAACGTCCTGACTTTC. Translating it yields CASSLMGRGANVLTF.

On this clonotype: Relative to the germline gene, one junction end is altered; a read error may explain this. The chain has TRBV7-2 and TRBJ1-6, with D possibly being TRBD1 (6 bases). Germline loops: CDR1 SGHTA, CDR2 FQGNSA. The CDR3 covers 13 residues. The CDR3 spells CASSPRGGSPFHF. In DNA, the CDR3 is TGTGCCAGCAGCCCTAGGGGGGGGTCACCCTTCCACTTT.

About this clonotype: Germline is not matched at one junction end, which may reflect a read error. V gene TRBV5-6 combines with J gene TRBJ2-7, with TRBD1 matching over 9 bases. Germline-derived CDR1 and CDR2 are SGHDT and YYEEEE. The CDR3 sequence is 15 residues long. This CDR3 is CASSLEGTGSFEQCF. CDR3 DNA: TGTGCCAGCAGCTTGGAGGGGACAGGGTCTTTCGAGCAGTGCTTT.

The CDR3 sequence is CSARAGRAYNEQFF. The CDR3 DNA is TGCAGTGCTAGAGCTGGAAGGGCCTACAATGAGCAGTTCTTC. The chain combines TRBV20-1 with TRBJ2-1; D gene ambiguous. Germline assignment: CDR1 DFQATT and CDR2 SNEGSKA (reference sequence). CDR3 length: 14 residues. V was shortened by 1 base and J by 2 bases, with 9 bases between the two germline ends.

As regards this clonotype: The junction shows a germline mismatch at one end, possibly a read error. The chain is built from TRBV24-1 and TRBJ1-2; 7 bases fit TRBD1. The CDR3 runs 10 residues. Germline-derived CDR1 and CDR2 are KGHDR and SFDVKD. This CDR3 is CATSRDRANF. The CDR3, as DNA: TGTGCCACCAGCCGGGACAGAGCAAACTTC.

This clonotype appeared once. The chain joins TRBV20-1 to TRBJ2-7; the D gene is possibly TRBD2 (6 bases). Germline assignment: CDR1 DFQATT and CDR2 SNEGSKA (reference sequence). CDR3 length: 11 residues. With 7 bases removed from V and 4 bases from J, the gap between germline ends came to 11 bases. In DNA form, the CDR3 reads TGCAGTGTCTCGGGGGAGTACGAGCAGTACTTC. It is translated as CSVSGEYEQYF.

This chain connects TRBV14 to TRBJ1-6; D not resolved. CDR3 length: 13 amino acids. V was cut by 2 bases and J by 6 bases, with 5 bases left in between. The V gene's germline CDR1 is SGHDN and CDR2 FVKESK. The CDR3 DNA sequence: TGTGCCAGCAGCCAACAACGTAATTCACCCCTCCACTTT. This codes for CASSQQRNSPLHF.